Listed below are T cell receptor beta chains from one sample, sequenced in a study of cytomegalovirus exposure and HLA in healthy donors. Only in-frame clones appear in the TCRdb table, and some are missing; sequencing was by immunoSEQ multiplex PCR. The data contain roughly 120,000 clones, about 85% of them singletons. Material: PBMCs. Receptors originate from a man aged 45-65 years in good health and CMV-seronegative. Each CDR3 is given with its conserved first and last residue. Fields, in order: V gene, D gene, J gene, clone size, CDR3 protein, CDR3 DNA. A D gene is named only where the DNA matches it firmly. The listing skips clone size in some rows; elsewhere it reads once, few, many or a size class.

>TRBV7-8|NA|TRBJ2-7|NA
CASSLDYRAITYEQYF
TGTGCCAGCAGCTTAGATTACAGGGCTATCACCTACGAGCAGTACTTC
>TRBV19|NA|TRBJ2-1|NA
CASSIFFGGETYNEQFF
TGTGCCAGTAGTATATTCTTCGGCGGGGAAACCTACAATGAGCAGTTCTTC
>TRBV9|NA|TRBJ2-1|NA
CASSVGANEQFF
TGTGCCAGCAGCGTAGGTGCGAATGAGCAGTTCTTC
>TRBV28|NA|TRBJ1-5|NA
CASGGGGQPQHF
TGTGCCAGTGGGGGGGGAGGTCAGCCCCAGCATTTT
>TRBV27|TRBD2|TRBJ2-3|NA
CASSLRAGVRYF
TGTGCCAGCAGTTTAAGGGCGGGAGTGAGGTATTTT
>TRBV5-1|NA|TRBJ2-7|once
CASSLDYGTLLQQYF
TGCGCCAGCAGCTTGGATTACGGGACTCTCCTCCAGCAGTACTTC
>TRBV9|NA|TRBJ2-1|NA
CASSHSLLRGNSYNEQFF
TGTGCCAGCAGCCACTCCCTGCTTAGGGGGAACTCCTACAATGAGCAGTTCTTC
>TRBV9|NA|TRBJ1-1|once
CASSVGMGATKNTEAFF
TGTGCCAGCAGCGTAGGAATGGGGGCGACTAAGAACACTGAAGCTTTCTTT
>TRBV5-4|NA|TRBJ2-6|NA
CASSSGGSGANVLTF
TGTGCCAGCAGCTCCGGAGGCTCTGGGGCCAACGTCCTGACTTTC
>TRBV19|NA|TRBJ1-1|NA
CASITGLGGAFF
TGTGCCAGTATAACAGGGTTAGGAGGAGCTTTCTTT
>TRBV29-1|NA|TRBJ1-2|NA
CSGGGDPGRGYGYTF
TGCAGCGGGGGGGGCGACCCTGGCCGTGGCTATGGCTACACCTTC
>TRBV4-3|NA|TRBJ2-2|NA
CASSQHLRGSNTGELFF
TGCGCCAGCAGCCAACATCTCCGGGGATCGAACACCGGGGAGCTGTTTTTT
>TRBV4-3|NA|TRBJ1-2|few
CASSQDAGVGYGYTF
TGCGCCAGCAGCCAAGATGCGGGGGTAGGCTATGGCTACACCTTC
>TRBV27|NA|TRBJ1-1|NA
CASSFRGGGTEAFF
TGTGCCAGCAGTTTTAGGGGGGGAGGGACTGAAGCTTTCTTT
>TRBV19|NA|TRBJ2-7|NA
CASSTRQVPLGEQYF
TGTGCCAGTAGTACCCGACAGGTTCCCCTGGGGGAGCAGTACTTC
>TRBV7-8|NA|TRBJ1-6|NA
CASSLAAAGSTGSPLHF
TGTGCCAGCAGCTTAGCAGCGGCGGGGTCGACGGGTTCACCCCTCCACTTT
>TRBV5-1|TRBD1|TRBJ1-4|NA
CASSLGRTGGTNEKLFF
TGCGCCAGCAGCTTGGGAAGGACAGGGGGCACTAATGAAAAACTGTTTTTC
>TRBV4-3|NA|TRBJ2-6|NA
CASSQDRSGFQSGLTF
TGCGCCAGCAGCCAAGATCGGTCGGGTTTCCAGTCTGGCCTGACTTTC
>TRBV29-1|NA|TRBJ1-2|few
CSVRHRGGAYGYTF
TGCAGCGTTAGACATAGGGGGGGGGCATATGGCTACACCTTC
>TRBV2|NA|TRBJ2-5|NA
CASSDRWRYF
TGTGCCAGCAGTGATAGATGGAGGTACTTC
>TRBV4-2|NA|TRBJ1-6|once
CASSQESGAHSPLHF
TGTGCCAGCAGCCAAGAGAGCGGGGCCCATTCACCCCTCCACTTT
>TRBV6-5|NA|TRBJ2-7|NA
CPSSPQLAGDNEQYF
TGTCCCAGCAGCCCCCAACTAGCAGGAGACAACGAGCAGTACTTC
>TRBV19|TRBD2|TRBJ2-7|NA
CASSSLAGGPHEQYF
TGTGCCAGTAGTTCGCTAGCGGGAGGGCCCCACGAGCAGTACTTC
>TRBV6-5|TRBD2|TRBJ2-3|NA
CASRGLAGEDTQYF
TGTGCCAGCAGGGGACTAGCGGGGGAAGATACGCAGTATTTT
>TRBV18|TRBD1|TRBJ1-1|NA
CASSDRGDTEAFF
TGTGCCAGCTCAGACAGGGGCGACACTGAAGCTTTCTTT
>TRBV7-9|NA|TRBJ2-5|NA
CASSLKMVLAKETQYF
TGTGCCAGCAGCTTAAAAATGGTTTTAGCTAAGGAGACCCAGTACTTC
>TRBV28|TRBD1|TRBJ2-1|once
CASRRGGGWSNNEQFF
TGTGCCAGCAGGCGAGGGGGCGGTTGGTCTAACAATGAGCAGTTCTTC
>TRBV5-6|NA|TRBJ2-3|NA
CASSFGTPGTDTQYF
TGTGCCAGCAGCTTCGGGACTCCGGGCACAGATACGCAGTATTTT
>TRBV14|NA|TRBJ2-1|NA
CASSHPQFGEQFF
TGTGCCAGCAGCCATCCGCAATTCGGTGAGCAGTTCTTC
>TRBV7-2|TRBD1|TRBJ1-4|NA
CASSLARGANEKLFF
TGTGCCAGCAGCTTAGCCAGGGGGGCTAATGAAAAACTGTTTTTT